The entry below describes one TCR beta chain. Its specificity is unknown. CDR1 and CDR2 from the germline V gene are SGHKS and YYEKEE (reference sequence). The CDR3 runs 12 residues. The sample comes from a study of monozygotic twins with inflammatory bowel disease. Points from the study as a whole: IBD patients had lower TCRbeta diversity (inverse Simpson) than healthy co-twins.

Total RNA, at 3,000 to 4,500 ng, went into every TCR library. A template switching step added UMIs, each with a 6-nucleotide sample barcode. TCRdb re-called the 5' RACE reads; every CDR3 protein appears as one record, without DNA. The sample includes approximately 380,000 distinct CDR3 sequences. The chain uses TRBV5-5 and TRBJ2-5. Material for sequencing was blood. This receptor was identified in a human donor with ulcerative colitis or Crohn's disease, or a healthy co-twin of an affected twin (not recorded which). The CDR3 loop is CASSLVVETQYF.